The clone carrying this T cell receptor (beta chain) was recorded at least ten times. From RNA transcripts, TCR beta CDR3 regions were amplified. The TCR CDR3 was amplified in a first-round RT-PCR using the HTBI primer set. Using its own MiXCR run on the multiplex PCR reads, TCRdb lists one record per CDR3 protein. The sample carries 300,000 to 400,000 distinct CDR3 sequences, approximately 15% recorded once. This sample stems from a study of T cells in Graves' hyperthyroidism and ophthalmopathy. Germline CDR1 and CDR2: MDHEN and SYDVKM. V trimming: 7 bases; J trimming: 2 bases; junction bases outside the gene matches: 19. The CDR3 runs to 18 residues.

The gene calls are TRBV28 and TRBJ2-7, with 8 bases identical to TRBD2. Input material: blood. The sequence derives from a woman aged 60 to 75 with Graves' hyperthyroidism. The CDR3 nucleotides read TGTGCCAGCACCGGTTCCCCTACGGGGCTAGCGGGCCCCTACGAGCAGTACTTC. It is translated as CASTGSPTGLAGPYEQYF.